This T cell receptor beta chain was observed in a study of blood T cells in healthy people across ages. Overall study findings and caveats: PBMC samples, being unsorted, prevented any conclusive comparison of naive and antigen-experienced cells.

It was with a sample-barcoded 5' primer and a J-beta primer mix that a second PCR of about 6 to 12 cycles was run. One entry per CDR3 protein results from TCRdb running MiXCR on the 5' RACE reads. The sample includes some 760,000 distinct CDR3 sequences, around 25% of them seen just once. The CDR3 loop spans 15 amino acids. Germline-derived CDR1 and CDR2 are SGHTA and FQGNSA. Trimming stripped 4 bases from V and 1 base from J, with 12 bases between. Each donor was a healthy Caucasian individual from Russia, aged 6 to 90. This clonotype was counted only a few times. Antigen specificity is unknown. In addition, the sample was reused for a study of T cells of mothers and their children. That study adds: A few healthy Caucasian mothers and their six children were the donors. RNA extracted was entirely used for cDNA synthesis, 1.5 ug per 15 ul.

The V gene is TRBV7-2, the J gene TRBJ2-3, with a tentative D call TRBD1 (6 bases). The TCR sequence derives from a boy aged 5 to 17 in good health. The sample taken for sequencing was blood. DNA for the CDR3: TGTGCCAGCAGCTCTCAGGGGTTGGGCACAGATACGCAGTATTTT. Its protein product is CASSSQGLGTDTQYF.